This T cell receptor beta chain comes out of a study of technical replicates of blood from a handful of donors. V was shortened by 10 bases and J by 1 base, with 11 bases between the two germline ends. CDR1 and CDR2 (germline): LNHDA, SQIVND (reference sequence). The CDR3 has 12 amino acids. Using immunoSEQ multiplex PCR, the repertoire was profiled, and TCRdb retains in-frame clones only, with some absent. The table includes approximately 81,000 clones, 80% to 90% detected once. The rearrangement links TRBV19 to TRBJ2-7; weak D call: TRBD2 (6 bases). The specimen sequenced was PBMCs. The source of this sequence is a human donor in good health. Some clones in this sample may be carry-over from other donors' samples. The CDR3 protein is CAINGGSYEQYF. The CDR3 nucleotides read TGTGCCATTAATGGGGGGTCCTACGAGCAGTACTTC. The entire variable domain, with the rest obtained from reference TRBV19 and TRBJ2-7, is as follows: DGGITQSPKYLFRKEGQNVTLSCEQNLNHDAMYWYRQDPGQGLRLIYYSQIVNDFQKGDIAEGYSVSREKKESFPLTVTSAQKNPTAFYLCAINGGSYEQYFGPGTRLTVT.